Below, 14 T cell receptor beta chains from the same sample are listed, as sequenced in a study of cytomegalovirus exposure and HLA in healthy donors. In the PCR, 60 Vbeta and 13 Jbeta primers were used. Repertoires were generated with immunoSEQ multiplex PCR, while TCRdb's copy carries only in-frame clones and drops some. The sample includes about 130,000 clones, 80% to 85% of them seen just once. The sequenced material came from PBMCs. These receptors were taken from a young man in good health and CMV-seronegative.

This clone was observed at least ten times. The J gene is TRBJ2-7, the V gene TRBV13; TRBD1 matches at 8 bases. The germline CDR1 and CDR2 sequences are PRHDT and FYEKMQ (reference sequence). V lost 5 bases, J lost 3 bases, and 9 bases stayed unmatched. CDR3 length equals 15 residues. The chain's CDR3 is CASSLPRTGHYEQYF. The CDR3 DNA is TGTGCCAGCAGCCTACCCCGGACAGGGCACTACGAGCAGTACTTC.

This clone was seen more than once but under ten times. The chain recombines TRBV6-6 with TRBJ2-4, with 10 bases fitting TRBD2. Germline values: CDR1 MNHNY, CDR2 SVGAGI (reference sequence). This CDR3 spans 14 amino acids. J was trimmed by 9 bases and V by 5 bases; bases with no gene match: 7. This CDR3 reads CASSGERGGFIQYF. The CDR3 DNA sequence: TGTGCCAGCAGTGGTGAGCGGGGGGGCTTCATTCAGTACTTC.

Written as DNA, the CDR3 is TGCAGCGTTCGGGACAGGTCCTACGAGCAGTACTTC. Translation: CSVRDRSYEQYF. The gene calls are TRBV29-1 and TRBJ2-7; 8 bases match TRBD1. CDR1 and CDR2 (germline): SQVTM, ANQGSEA. Trimming removed 5 bases from V and 1 base from J; junction bases left unmatched: 1. This CDR3 comprises 12 residues.

The chain has TRBV7-2 and TRBJ1-3; 9 nucleotides match TRBD1. CDR1 and CDR2 (germline): SGHTA, FQGNSA. This CDR3 has 17 amino acids. Germline trimming cut 1 base from V and 4 bases from J; bases unmatched to any gene: 8. The CDR3 DNA reads as TGTGCCAGCAGCTTAGGTGGGGGACAGGGCTCCGGAAACACCATATATTTT. Amino acids: CASSLGGGQGSGNTIYF.

V is TRBV19 and J is TRBJ2-1; the match to TRBD1 covers 9 bases. CDR1 is LNHDA and CDR2 is SQIVND in the germline V gene (reference sequence). V gave up 2 bases and J gave up 2 bases; unmatched junction bases: 4. The CDR3 loop spans 16 amino acids. CDR3 coding DNA: TGTGCCAGTAGTATACCCACAGGGGGCCCCTACAATGAGCAGTTCTTC. It codes for CASSIPTGGPYNEQFF.

V gene TRBV6-5 combines with J gene TRBJ1-1, with a weak D call TRBD1 (5 bases). The germline V gene has CDR1 MNHEY and CDR2 SVGAGI. There are 14 residues in the CDR3. Trimming removed 7 bases at V and 5 bases at J, with 17 bases between. CDR3 loop: CASTRTQGGTEAFF. The CDR3 DNA follows: TGTGCCAGCACGCGGACCCAGGGAGGGACTGAAGCTTTCTTT.

The rearrangement joins TRBV6-5 to TRBJ2-2, with D tentatively TRBD1 (6 bases). The CDR3 has 14 residues. The germline V gene encodes CDR1 MNHEY and CDR2 SVGAGI. Trimming removed 6 bases from V and 0 bases from J, with 8 bases in between. The CDR3 nucleotides read TGTGCCAGCAGAGGGGGAACGAACACCGGGGAGCTGTTTTTT. Translating it yields CASRGGTNTGELFF.

The V and J genes are TRBV7-9 and TRBJ1-1, with 8 bases fitting TRBD1. The CDR3 is 16 residues long. After removal of 5 bases from V and 2 bases from J, the junction contained 10 bases not matched to a gene. Germline V lookup: CDR1 SEHNR, CDR2 FQNEAQ (reference sequence). The CDR3: CASSRTGIGKNTEAFF. In nucleotides, the CDR3 is TGTGCCAGCAGCAGGACAGGGATCGGTAAAAACACTGAAGCTTTCTTT. Full variable domain (rest looked up from reference TRBV7-9 and TRBJ1-1): DTGVSQNPRHKITKRGQNVTFRCDPISEHNRLYWYRQTLGQGPEFLTYFQNEAQLEKSRLLSDRFSAERPKGSFSTLEIQRTEQGDSAMYLCASSRTGIGKNTEAFFGQGTRLTVV.

The V gene is TRBV6-5, the J gene TRBJ1-5; D call uncertain. CDR3 length equals 14 residues. Germline V lookup: CDR1 MNHEY, CDR2 SVGAGI. With 6 bases removed from V and 3 bases from J, the gap between germline ends came to 12 bases. The CDR3 DNA is TGTGCCAGCAGATTACCAGGTTCCAATCAGCCCCAGCATTTT. Translation gives CASRLPGSNQPQHF.

The rearrangement joins TRBV27 to TRBJ1-5; TRBD1 is a possible D gene (6 bases). The CDR3 extends over 15 amino acids. The V gene's germline CDR1 is MNHEY and CDR2 SMNVEV (reference sequence). V was clipped by 6 bases and J by 0 bases, with 12 bases between them. The chain's CDR3 is CASSPGGYSNQPQHF. DNA for the CDR3: TGTGCCAGCAGCCCGGGGGGCTATAGCAATCAGCCCCAGCATTTT.

The V gene is TRBV6-5, the J gene TRBJ1-6; perhaps TRBD1 as D (5 bases). The germline V and J ends were trimmed by 5 bases and 7 bases, with 12 bases remaining between them. CDR1 and CDR2 from the germline V gene are MNHEY and SVGAGI. The length of the CDR3 is 14 residues. Here the CDR3 DNA reads TGTGCCAGCAGTCTCGGGACTGGGAATTCACCCCTCCACTTT. Translated: CASSLGTGNSPLHF.

This chain links TRBV30 with TRBJ1-6; D is ambiguous. The CDR3 is made up of 12 amino acids. CDR1 is GTSNPN and CDR2 is SVGIG in the germline V gene (reference sequence). Trimming left V 2 bases short and J 9 bases short, with 8 bases between. Written as DNA, the CDR3 is TGTGCCTGGAGTACCGGTATTTCACCCCTCCACTTT. Protein sequence: CAWSTGISPLHF. Together with reference TRBV30 and TRBJ1-6, the CDR3 gives the full variable domain: SQTIHQWPATLVQPVGSPLSLECTVEGTSNPNLYWYRQAAGRGLQLLFYSVGIGQISSEVPQNLSASRPQDRQFILSSKKLLLSDSGFYLCAWSTGISPLHFGNGTRLTVT.

This chain joins TRBV6-5 and TRBJ2-2, with unresolved D. The CDR3 is made up of 12 amino acids. V lost 2 bases and J 6 bases, leaving 4 bases between the germline ends. Germline-derived CDR1 and CDR2 are MNHEY and SVGAGI. DNA for the CDR3: TGTGCCAGCAGTTACGGAGCCGGGGAGCTGTTTTTT. This codes for CASSYGAGELFF.

The chain links TRBV28 to TRBJ1-1; D uncertain. V shed 7 bases and J shed 3 bases, with 12 bases lying between them. CDR1 MDHEN and CDR2 SYDVKM come from the germline V gene. CDR3 size: 13 residues. Here the CDR3 reads CASILTTDTEAFF. CDR3 sequence (DNA): TGTGCCAGCATCTTAACCACGGACACTGAAGCTTTCTTT.